The 24 T cell receptor beta chains listed next were all sequenced from one sample in a study of shared clonotypes between healthy human individuals. The assay was immunoSEQ multiplex PCR, and TCRdb's table has in-frame clones only and misses some. The sample holds 2 million to 2.5 million clones; 95% are singletons and the top ten take roughly 0.13%. The sequenced sample consisted of naive CD4+ T cells sorted from blood. Indicated subset: CD45RA+ positively selected. All receptors come from a man younger than 30 in good health.

The chain couples TRBV10-1 to TRBJ2-7, with 9 bases that match TRBD1. CDR1 WNHNN and CDR2 SYGVQD come from the germline V gene (reference sequence). J gave up 5 bases and V 6 bases, and 8 bases lay outside the gene matches. This CDR3 comprises 14 residues. CDR3 DNA: TGCGCCAGCAGCACCGGGACAGGGTTCCACGAGCAGTACTTC. Protein product: CASSTGTGFHEQYF.

V is TRBV6-1 and J is TRBJ2-2, with 9 nucleotides matching TRBD1. V gave up 6 bases and J gave up 7 bases; unmatched junction bases: 3. The CDR3 is made up of 13 amino acids. The germline CDR1 and CDR2 sequences are MNHNS and SASEGT. CDR3 sequence (DNA): TGTGCCAGCAGACAGGGGGCTGGCGGGGAGCTGTTTTTT. Translation: CASRQGAGGELFF.

V gene TRBV6-5 combines with J gene TRBJ1-5; the match to TRBD1 covers 7 bases. Per germline, CDR1 MNHEY and CDR2 SVGAGI. Trimming cost V 6 bases and J 3 bases; bases outside gene matches: 8. The CDR3 has 15 amino acids. The DNA for the CDR3 is TGTGCCAGCAGCCCGGGACAGAACCTCAATCAGCCCCAGCATTTT. It specifies CASSPGQNLNQPQHF.

The chain employs TRBV19 and TRBJ1-5, with D uncertain. The germline V and J ends were trimmed by 10 bases and 9 bases, with 10 bases remaining between them. Germline V lookup: CDR1 LNHDA, CDR2 SQIVND (reference sequence). The length of the CDR3 is 10 residues. The CDR3 reads CAICQSPQHF. The CDR3 DNA reads as TGTGCCATCTGCCAATCGCCCCAGCATTTT. Full variable domain (rest looked up from reference TRBV19 and TRBJ1-5): DGGITQSPKYLFRKEGQNVTLSCEQNLNHDAMYWYRQDPGQGLRLIYYSQIVNDFQKGDIAEGYSVSREKKESFPLTVTSAQKNPTAFYLCAICQSPQHFGDGTRLSIL.

The CDR3 region has the DNA TGTGCCAGCAGAGGGAGGGACTTGTTGGATACGCAGTATTTT. Translation: CASRGRDLLDTQYF. The chain links TRBV14 to TRBJ2-3; TRBD2 agrees at 7 bases. CDR1 is SGHDN and CDR2 is FVKESK in the germline V gene. This CDR3 region has 14 residues. V was pared by 6 bases and J by 6 bases, with 9 bases of the junction left unmatched.

The chain has TRBV6-1 and TRBJ1-2; a weak D match, TRBD1 (6 bases). Germline-derived CDR1 and CDR2 are MNHNS and SASEGT. There are 14 residues in the CDR3. V was cut by 8 bases and J by 0 bases, with 13 bases left in between. As DNA, the CDR3 is TGTGCCAGCGGTAACAGGGATACTAACTATGGCTACACCTTC. Translating gives CASGNRDTNYGYTF.

The rearrangement uses TRBV9 and TRBJ1-6; D uncertain. This CDR3 region has 15 residues. V was clipped by 3 bases and J by 6 bases, with 13 bases between them. Per germline, CDR1 SGDLS and CDR2 YYNGEE. In nucleotides, the CDR3 is TGTGCCAGCAGCGCATTAAAGGACGGTAATTCACCCCTCCACTTT. It is translated as CASSALKDGNSPLHF.

This chain uses TRBV9 with TRBJ1-2; D might be TRBD1 (5 bases). This CDR3 contains 12 residues. The V gene lost 4 bases and the J gene lost 1 base, with 5 bases spanning the gap. Germline V gene sequence: CDR1 SGDLS, CDR2 YYNGEE. The CDR3 sequence is CASSRGNYGYTF. The CDR3 DNA is TGTGCCAGCAGCAGGGGTAACTATGGCTACACCTTC.

The chain recombines TRBV7-9 with TRBJ2-7, with 10 bases identical to TRBD2. This CDR3 has 15 amino acids. Germline V gene sequence: CDR1 SEHNR, CDR2 FQNEAQ (reference sequence). Trimming cost V 5 bases and J 3 bases; bases outside gene matches: 7. The CDR3 loop reads CASSTQRGGHYEQYF. The CDR3 DNA reads as TGTGCCAGCAGCACTCAGCGGGGGGGCCACTACGAGCAGTACTTC. Full variable domain (rest looked up from reference TRBV7-9 and TRBJ2-7): DTGVSQNPRHKITKRGQNVTFRCDPISEHNRLYWYRQTLGQGPEFLTYFQNEAQLEKSRLLSDRFSAERPKGSFSTLEIQRTEQGDSAMYLCASSTQRGGHYEQYFGPGTRLTVT.

This clone has more than one count but fewer than ten. V and J are TRBV2 and TRBJ1-5, with 9 nucleotides matching TRBD1. The V gene's germline CDR1 is SNHLY and CDR2 FYNNEI. This CDR3 is built from 15 residues. Trimming at V came to 5 bases and at J to 6 bases, leaving 8 bases not matched to a gene. CDR3 DNA sequence: TGTGCCAGCAGTCGGACAGGGGAAGGAGGTCAGCCCCAGCATTTT. Its protein product is CASSRTGEGGQPQHF.

This clone has a single count. The chain joins TRBV4-1 to TRBJ1-6; D is uncertain. In germline, CDR1 is MGHRA, CDR2 YSYEKL. The CDR3 has 16 residues. V was clipped by 0 bases and J by 6 bases, with 12 bases between them. As DNA, the CDR3 is TGCGCCAGCAGCCAAGATCACGTCCAACTTAATTCACCCCTCCACTTT. It translates to CASSQDHVQLNSPLHF.

The chain links TRBV10-3 to TRBJ1-6, with D possibly matching TRBD1 (5 bases). The CDR3 covers 16 residues. The germline V gene has CDR1 ENHRY and CDR2 SYGVKD. Trimming cost V 1 base and J 3 bases, with 10 bases left between them. The CDR3 loop reads CAISEFQGNYNSPLHF. The CDR3, as DNA: TGTGCCATCAGTGAGTTCCAGGGAAACTATAATTCACCCCTCCACTTT.

V usage is TRBV7-9 and J usage is TRBJ1-5, with 7 bases lining up with TRBD1. The germline CDR1 and CDR2 sequences are SEHNR and FQNEAQ (reference sequence). The junction had 3 bases not matched to a gene; V was cut back by 5 bases and J by 2 bases. The CDR3 loop spans 14 amino acids. The CDR3 protein is CASSDRAGNQPQHF. In DNA, the CDR3 is TGTGCCAGCAGCGACAGGGCAGGCAATCAGCCCCAGCATTTT.

This sequence joins TRBV6-5 and TRBJ1-1; D is unclear. With 10 bases removed from V and 0 bases from J, the gap between germline ends came to 12 bases. The CDR3 sequence is 13 residues long. The germline CDR1 and CDR2 sequences are MNHEY and SVGAGI. This CDR3 is CAISREMNTEAFF. The DNA of the CDR3 is TGTGCCATCTCGCGGGAGATGAACACTGAAGCTTTCTTT.

V usage is TRBV7-6 and J usage is TRBJ2-3; D is ambiguous. In germline, CDR1 is SGHVS, CDR2 FNYEAQ. The CDR3 covers 13 residues. Between the trimmed V and J ends, which lost 5 bases and 6 bases, there was a span of 12 bases. This CDR3 is CASSPSKGDTQYF. The DNA for the CDR3 is TGTGCCAGCAGCCCCTCGAAAGGGGATACGCAGTATTTT.

The V call is TRBV9, the J call TRBJ2-2; possibly TRBD2 for D (5 bases). The CDR3 has 16 residues. Germline CDR1 reads SGDLS; CDR2 reads YYNGEE. V lost 0 bases and J 4 bases, leaving 13 bases between the germline ends. The CDR3 sequence is CASSVASGFGTGELFF. CDR3 coding DNA: TGTGCCAGCAGCGTAGCTTCGGGGTTTGGCACCGGGGAGCTGTTTTTT.

A remark on this clone: Other nucleotide sequences from this sample produce the same CDR3. The chain is built from TRBV5-1 and TRBJ2-2; D may be TRBD1 (6 bases). Germline lookup yields CDR1 SGHRS and CDR2 YFSETQ. V was shortened by 4 bases and J by 1 base, with 11 bases between the two germline ends. The CDR3 totals 15 residues. CDR3 sequence (DNA): TGCGCCAGCAGCCTACCGACAGGGAACACCGGGGAGCTGTTTTTT. It yields the protein CASSLPTGNTGELFF.

The chain is built from TRBV18 and TRBJ2-7; the match to TRBD1 covers 7 bases. The J segment lost 4 bases and the V segment lost 6 bases, leaving 9 bases of the junction unmatched. Per germline, CDR1 KGHSH and CDR2 LQKENI. The CDR3 consists of 14 residues. In DNA form, the CDR3 reads TGTGCCAGCTCTGCAAATACAGGGGATTACGAGCAGTACTTC. It yields the protein CASSANTGDYEQYF.

This sequence joins TRBV5-6 and TRBJ2-3; 8 bases align to TRBD1. The V and J ends lost 4 bases and 1 base, in that order; junction bases with no gene match: 8. The length of the CDR3 is 16 residues. Per germline, CDR1 SGHDT and CDR2 YYEEEE. CDR3 amino acids: CASSPSTGAGTDTQYF. CDR3 in DNA: TGTGCCAGCAGCCCCTCGACAGGGGCTGGCACAGATACGCAGTATTTT.

The V gene is TRBV19, the J gene TRBJ1-5, with 9 bases matching TRBD1. The germline CDR1 and CDR2 sequences are LNHDA and SQIVND (reference sequence). CDR3 length: 17 amino acids. V shed 5 bases and J 3 bases; nucleotides not matched to a gene: 11. CDR3 sequence (DNA): TGTGCCAGTAGTGGGGGGACAGGGAACGATTACAATCAGCCCCAGCATTTT. Translation gives CASSGGTGNDYNQPQHF.

This rearrangement joins TRBV5-1 to TRBJ2-7, with unresolved D. Trimming removed 0 bases at V and 0 bases at J, with 10 bases between. Germline CDR1 reads SGHRS; CDR2 reads YFSETQ. This CDR3 contains 15 residues. CDR3 sequence: CASSLVAQSSYEQYF. CDR3 bases: TGCGCCAGCAGCTTGGTGGCCCAGAGCTCCTACGAGCAGTACTTC.

The rearrangement uses TRBV6-1 and TRBJ2-3, with D perhaps TRBD1 or TRBD2 (5 bases each). V was clipped by 5 bases and J by 4 bases, with 13 bases between them. The CDR3 spans 14 residues. CDR1 is MNHNS, CDR2 SASEGT, per germline. The CDR3 is CASSRDPPPDTQYF. The CDR3 region has the DNA TGTGCCAGCAGTAGGGACCCCCCCCCAGATACGCAGTATTTT.

V gene TRBV5-4 combines with J gene TRBJ2-7; 9 positions match TRBD2. Germline V gives CDR1 SGHNT, CDR2 YYREEE (reference sequence). The CDR3 is 15 residues long. V shed 4 bases and J 2 bases; nucleotides not matched to a gene: 7. In DNA, the CDR3 is TGTGCCAGCAGCCCGAGTGGCGGGGGGGCCTACGAGCAGTACTTC. Encoded protein: CASSPSGGGAYEQYF.

The V gene is TRBV6-1, the J gene TRBJ2-1; 11 bases map to TRBD2. V lost 2 bases to trimming and J lost 2 bases; unmatched junction nucleotides: 2. There are 16 residues in the CDR3. Germline loops: CDR1 MNHNS, CDR2 SASEGT. The CDR3, as DNA: TGTGCCAGCAGTGAACTAGCGGGAGGAACCTACAATGAGCAGTTCTTC. It codes for CASSELAGGTYNEQFF.